These 3 T cell receptor beta chains were sequenced from one sample in a study of CD8+ T cells in alopecia areata. Following extraction, RNA underwent reverse transcription to cDNA, which served as the sequencing template. Sequenced by immunoSEQ multiplex PCR; TCRdb stores in-frame clones only, minus some. The sample has 270,000 or so clones, 58% seen once. Treatment defined: oral pan-JAK inhibitor, 5-10 mg twice daily. This specimen consisted of CD4+ T cells sorted from blood, obtained at week 24, from a patient treated with tofacitinib. These receptors were obtained from a human donor with alopecia areata.

J is TRBJ2-5 and V is TRBV29-1; TRBD1 aligns across 9 bases. Germline CDR1 SQVTM, CDR2 ANQGSEA. CDR3 size: 13 residues. After removal of 1 base from V and 4 bases from J, the junction contained 1 base not matched to a gene. DNA of the CDR3: TGCAGCGTTGAAGGGGACAGGGCAGAGACCCAGTACTTC. Translation gives CSVEGDRAETQYF.

The V gene is TRBV6-6, the J gene TRBJ2-3, with D possibly being TRBD1 (6 bases). CDR3 length: 15 amino acids. The germline V gene has CDR1 MNHNY and CDR2 SVGAGI (reference sequence). V was cut by 6 bases and J by 6 bases, with 19 bases left in between. The CDR3 DNA reads TGTGCCAGCAGCCCCGGGCAGGGGAACTTTGATACGCAGTATTTT. Protein product: CASSPGQGNFDTQYF.

This clone was counted a single time. The chain uses TRBV6-1 and TRBJ2-2, with D unclear. The germline V and J ends were trimmed by 5 bases and 6 bases, with 13 bases remaining between them. Germline V gene lookup returns CDR1 MNHNS and CDR2 SASEGT. The CDR3 is made up of 14 amino acids. CDR3 nucleotides: TGTGCCAGCAGTAACATGGATTCTGCCGGGGAGCTGTTTTTT. It is translated as CASSNMDSAGELFF.